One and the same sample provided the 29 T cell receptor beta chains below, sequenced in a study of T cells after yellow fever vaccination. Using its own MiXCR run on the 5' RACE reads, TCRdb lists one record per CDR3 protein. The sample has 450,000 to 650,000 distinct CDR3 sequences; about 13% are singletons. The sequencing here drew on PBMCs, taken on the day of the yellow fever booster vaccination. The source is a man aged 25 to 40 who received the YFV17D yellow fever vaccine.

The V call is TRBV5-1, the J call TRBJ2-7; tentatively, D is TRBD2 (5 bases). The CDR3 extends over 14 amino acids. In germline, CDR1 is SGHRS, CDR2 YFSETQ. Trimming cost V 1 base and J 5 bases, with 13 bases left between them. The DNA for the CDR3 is TGCGCCAGCAGCTTGATGAGCCCCGGGGACGAGCAGTACTTC. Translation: CASSLMSPGDEQYF.

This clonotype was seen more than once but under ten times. Here the CDR3 reads CASSPQGVTQYF. CDR3 sequence (DNA): TGTGCCAGCAGCCCGCAGGGAGTTACGCAGTATTTT. V and J are TRBV4-2 and TRBJ2-3; D may correspond to TRBD1 or TRBD2 (5 bases each). Between the trimmed V and J ends, which lost 4 bases and 8 bases, there was a span of 10 bases. Per the germline V gene, CDR1 is LGHNA and CDR2 is YNFKEQ. CDR3 length equals 12 residues.

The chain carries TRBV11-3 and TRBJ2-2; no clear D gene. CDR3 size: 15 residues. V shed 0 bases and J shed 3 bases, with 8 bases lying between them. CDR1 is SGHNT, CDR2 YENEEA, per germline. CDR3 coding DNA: TGTGCCAGCAGCTTAGATGGCAGTTACACCGGGGAGCTGTTTTTT. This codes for CASSLDGSYTGELFF.

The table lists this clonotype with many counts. In nucleotides, the CDR3 is TGCAGTGGAGGAAACTACAATGAGCAGTTCTTC. Its protein is CSGGNYNEQFF. The chain combines TRBV20-1 with TRBJ2-1; D gene uncertain. The V end was cut by 7 bases, the J end by 3 bases, with 7 bases between. This CDR3 is 11 amino acids long. Per germline, CDR1 DFQATT and CDR2 SNEGSKA (reference sequence).

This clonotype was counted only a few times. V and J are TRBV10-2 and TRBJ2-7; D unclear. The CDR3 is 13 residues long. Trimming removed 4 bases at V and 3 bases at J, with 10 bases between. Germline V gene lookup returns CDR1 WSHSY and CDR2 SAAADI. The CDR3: CASSVGHRYEQYF. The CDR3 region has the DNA TGCGCCAGCAGTGTAGGCCATCGCTACGAGCAGTACTTC.

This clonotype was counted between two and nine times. The CDR3 is CASSRTGGNRVGGGKPYGYTF. The CDR3 DNA is TGTGCCAGCAGTCGTACAGGGGGAAATCGCGTAGGTGGCGGAAAACCCTATGGCTACACCTTC. The chain is built from TRBV6-2 or TRBV6-3 and TRBJ1-2; 8 bases fit TRBD1. The CDR3 contains 21 residues. Looked up from germline, CDR1 is MNHEY and CDR2 is SVGEGT. The ends lost 5 bases at V and 4 bases at J; junction bases unmatched: 27.

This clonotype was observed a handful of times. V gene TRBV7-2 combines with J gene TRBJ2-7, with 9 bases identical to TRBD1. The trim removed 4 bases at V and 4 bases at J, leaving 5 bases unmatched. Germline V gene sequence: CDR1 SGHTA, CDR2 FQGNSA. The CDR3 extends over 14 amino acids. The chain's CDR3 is CASSSGQGLYEQYF. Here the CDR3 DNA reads TGTGCCAGCAGCTCCGGACAGGGGCTGTACGAGCAGTACTTC.

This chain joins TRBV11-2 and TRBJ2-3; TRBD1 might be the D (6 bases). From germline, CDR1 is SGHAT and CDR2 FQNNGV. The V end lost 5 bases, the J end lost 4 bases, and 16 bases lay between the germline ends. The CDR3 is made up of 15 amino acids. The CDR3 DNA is TGTGCCAGCAGCCAACAGGGAAGCCGGGCAGATACGCAGTATTTT. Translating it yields CASSQQGSRADTQYF.

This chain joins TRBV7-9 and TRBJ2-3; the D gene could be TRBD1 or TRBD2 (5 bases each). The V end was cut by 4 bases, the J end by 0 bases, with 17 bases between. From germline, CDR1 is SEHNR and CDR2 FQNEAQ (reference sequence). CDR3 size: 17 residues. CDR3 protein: CASSSLVWGSSTDTQYF. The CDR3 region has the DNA TGTGCCAGCAGCTCCCTTGTATGGGGGTCTAGCACAGATACGCAGTATTTT.

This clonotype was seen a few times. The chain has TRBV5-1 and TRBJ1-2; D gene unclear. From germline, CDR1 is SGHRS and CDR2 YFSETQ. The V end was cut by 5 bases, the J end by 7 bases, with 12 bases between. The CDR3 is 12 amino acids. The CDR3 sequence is CASRSGDAGYTF. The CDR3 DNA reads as TGCGCCAGCAGGTCGGGCGATGCTGGCTACACCTTC.

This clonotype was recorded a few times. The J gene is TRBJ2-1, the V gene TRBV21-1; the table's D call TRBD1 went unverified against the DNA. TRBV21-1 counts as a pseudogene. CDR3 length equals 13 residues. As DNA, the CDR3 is TGTGCCAGCAGCAAAGAGGGGGAAACTGAGCAGTTCTTC. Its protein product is CASSKEGETEQFF.

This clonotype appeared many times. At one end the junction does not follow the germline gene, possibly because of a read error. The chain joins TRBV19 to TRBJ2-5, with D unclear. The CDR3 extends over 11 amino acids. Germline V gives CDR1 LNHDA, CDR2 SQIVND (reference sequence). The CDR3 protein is CASSTGETQYF. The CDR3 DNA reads TGTGCCAGCAGTACGGGAGAGACCCAGTACTTC.

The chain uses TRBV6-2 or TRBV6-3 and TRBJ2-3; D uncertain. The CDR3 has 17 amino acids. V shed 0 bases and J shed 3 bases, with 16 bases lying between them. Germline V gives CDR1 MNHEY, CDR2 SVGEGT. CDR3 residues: CASSYSGPRDWTDTQYF. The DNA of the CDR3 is TGTGCCAGCAGTTACTCGGGCCCAAGGGATTGGACAGATACGCAGTATTTT.

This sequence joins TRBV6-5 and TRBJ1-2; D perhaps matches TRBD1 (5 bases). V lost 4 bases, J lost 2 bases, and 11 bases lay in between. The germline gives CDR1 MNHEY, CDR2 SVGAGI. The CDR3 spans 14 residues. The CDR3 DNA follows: TGTGCCAGCAGTTGGGACGCGGCGAACTATGGCTACACCTTC. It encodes CASSWDAANYGYTF.

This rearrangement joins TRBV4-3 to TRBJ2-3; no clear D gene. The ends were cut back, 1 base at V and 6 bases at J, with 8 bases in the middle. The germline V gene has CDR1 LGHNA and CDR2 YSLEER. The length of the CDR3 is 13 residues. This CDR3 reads CASSQGGMDTQYF. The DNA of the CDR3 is TGCGCCAGCAGCCAAGGGGGTATGGATACGCAGTATTTT.

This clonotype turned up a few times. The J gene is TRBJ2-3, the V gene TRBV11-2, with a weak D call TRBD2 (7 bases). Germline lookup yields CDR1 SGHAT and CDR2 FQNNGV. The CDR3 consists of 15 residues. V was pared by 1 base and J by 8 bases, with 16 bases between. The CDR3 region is CASSLGNREGGTQYF. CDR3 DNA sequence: TGTGCCAGCAGCTTAGGAAACAGGGAGGGTGGTACGCAGTATTTT. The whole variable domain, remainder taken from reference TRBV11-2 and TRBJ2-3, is EAGVAQSPRYKIIEKRQSVAFWCNPISGHATLYWYQQILGQGPKLLIQFQNNGVVDDSQLPKDRFSAERLKGVDSTLKIQPAKLEDSAVYLCASSLGNREGGTQYFGPGTRLTVL.

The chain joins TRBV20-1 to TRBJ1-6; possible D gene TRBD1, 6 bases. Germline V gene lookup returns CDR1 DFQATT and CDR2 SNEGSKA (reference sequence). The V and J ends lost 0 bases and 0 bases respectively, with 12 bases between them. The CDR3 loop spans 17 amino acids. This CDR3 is CSAREITGSSYNSPLHF. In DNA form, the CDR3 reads TGCAGTGCTAGAGAAATTACAGGGAGCTCCTATAATTCACCCCTCCACTTT.

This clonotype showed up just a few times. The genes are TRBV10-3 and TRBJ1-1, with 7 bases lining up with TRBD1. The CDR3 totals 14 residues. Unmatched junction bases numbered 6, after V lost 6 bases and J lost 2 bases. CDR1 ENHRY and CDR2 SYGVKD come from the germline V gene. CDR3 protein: CAISETGRNTEAFF. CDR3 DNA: TGTGCCATCAGCGAGACAGGGAGAAACACTGAAGCTTTCTTT.

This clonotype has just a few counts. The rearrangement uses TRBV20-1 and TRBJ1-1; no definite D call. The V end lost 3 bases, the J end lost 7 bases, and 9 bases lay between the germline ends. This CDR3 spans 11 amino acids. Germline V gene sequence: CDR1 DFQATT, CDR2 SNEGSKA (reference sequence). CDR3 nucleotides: TGCAGTGCTAGTCCACAGATTGAAGCTTTCTTT. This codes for CSASPQIEAFF.

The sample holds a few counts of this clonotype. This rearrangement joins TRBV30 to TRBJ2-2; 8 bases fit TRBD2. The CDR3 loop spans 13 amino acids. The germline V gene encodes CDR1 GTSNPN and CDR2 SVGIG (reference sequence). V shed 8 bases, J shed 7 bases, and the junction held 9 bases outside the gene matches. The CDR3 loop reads CAQAGAGGGELFF. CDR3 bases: TGTGCCCAAGCGGGAGCGGGCGGCGGGGAGCTGTTTTTT.

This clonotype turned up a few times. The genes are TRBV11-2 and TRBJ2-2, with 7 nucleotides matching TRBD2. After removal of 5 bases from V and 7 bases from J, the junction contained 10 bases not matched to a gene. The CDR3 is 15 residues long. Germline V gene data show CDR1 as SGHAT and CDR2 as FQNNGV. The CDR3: CASSPRRGGSGELFF. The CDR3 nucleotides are TGTGCCAGCAGCCCGAGGCGGGGCGGGAGCGGGGAGCTGTTTTTT.

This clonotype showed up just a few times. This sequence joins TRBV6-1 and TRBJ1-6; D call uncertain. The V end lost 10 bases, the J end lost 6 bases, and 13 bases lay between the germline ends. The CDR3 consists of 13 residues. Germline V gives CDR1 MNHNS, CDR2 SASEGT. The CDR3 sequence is CATYGLFNSPLHF. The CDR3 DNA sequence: TGTGCCACGTATGGACTCTTTAATTCACCCCTCCACTTT.

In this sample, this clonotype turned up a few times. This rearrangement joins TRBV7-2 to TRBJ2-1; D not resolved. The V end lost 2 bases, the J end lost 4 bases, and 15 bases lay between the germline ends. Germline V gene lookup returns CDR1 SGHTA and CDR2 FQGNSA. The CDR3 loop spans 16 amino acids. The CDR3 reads CASSLNPDPRYNEQFF. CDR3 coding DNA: TGTGCCAGCAGCTTAAATCCCGACCCTAGATACAATGAGCAGTTCTTC.

The CDR3 nucleotides read TGCGCCAGCAGCTTGGACCCCGGTAATGAAAAACTGTTTTTT. It encodes CASSLDPGNEKLFF. V usage is TRBV5-1 and J usage is TRBJ1-4; D not certain. The V and J ends lost 0 bases and 4 bases respectively, with 7 bases between them. Looked up from germline, CDR1 is SGHRS and CDR2 is YFSETQ. The CDR3 contains 14 residues.

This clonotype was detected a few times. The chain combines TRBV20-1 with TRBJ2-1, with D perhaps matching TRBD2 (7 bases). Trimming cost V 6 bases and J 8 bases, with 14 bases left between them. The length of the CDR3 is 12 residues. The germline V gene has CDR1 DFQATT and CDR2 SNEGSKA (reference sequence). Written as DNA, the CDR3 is TGCAGTGCACGACGGGGGGCCTATGAGCAGTTCTTC. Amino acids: CSARRGAYEQFF.

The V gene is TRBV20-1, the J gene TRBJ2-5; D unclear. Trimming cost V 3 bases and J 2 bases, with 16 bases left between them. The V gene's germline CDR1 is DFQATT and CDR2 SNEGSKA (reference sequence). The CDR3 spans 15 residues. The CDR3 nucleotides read TGCAGTGCTAGTATGGATACGACCTTTCAAGAGACCCAGTACTTC. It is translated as CSASMDTTFQETQYF.

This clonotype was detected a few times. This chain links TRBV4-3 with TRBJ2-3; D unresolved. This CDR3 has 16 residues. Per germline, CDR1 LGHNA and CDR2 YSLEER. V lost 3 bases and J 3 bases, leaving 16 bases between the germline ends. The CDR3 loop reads CASSQQLSFGTDTQYF. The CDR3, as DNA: TGCGCCAGCAGCCAGCAACTCTCCTTTGGGACAGATACGCAGTATTTT.

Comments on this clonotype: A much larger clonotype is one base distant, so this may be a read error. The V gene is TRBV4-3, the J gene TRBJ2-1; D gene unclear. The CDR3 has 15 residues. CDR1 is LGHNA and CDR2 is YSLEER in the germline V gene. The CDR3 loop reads CASSQDYLGGNEQLF. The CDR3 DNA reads TGCGCCAGCAGCCAAGATTACCTAGGTGGGAATGAGCAGTTATTC.

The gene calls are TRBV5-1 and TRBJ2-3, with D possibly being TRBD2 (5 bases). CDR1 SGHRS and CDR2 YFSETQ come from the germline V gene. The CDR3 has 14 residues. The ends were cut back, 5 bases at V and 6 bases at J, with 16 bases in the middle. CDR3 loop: CASREPHPGDTQYF. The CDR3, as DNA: TGCGCCAGCAGGGAACCTCACCCGGGGGATACGCAGTATTTT. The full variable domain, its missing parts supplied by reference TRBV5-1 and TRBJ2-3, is KAGVTQTPRYLIKTRGQQVTLSCSPISGHRSVSWYQQTPGQGLQFLFEYFSETQRNKGNFPGRFSGRQFSNSRSEMNVSTLELGDSALYLCASREPHPGDTQYFGPGTRLTVL.